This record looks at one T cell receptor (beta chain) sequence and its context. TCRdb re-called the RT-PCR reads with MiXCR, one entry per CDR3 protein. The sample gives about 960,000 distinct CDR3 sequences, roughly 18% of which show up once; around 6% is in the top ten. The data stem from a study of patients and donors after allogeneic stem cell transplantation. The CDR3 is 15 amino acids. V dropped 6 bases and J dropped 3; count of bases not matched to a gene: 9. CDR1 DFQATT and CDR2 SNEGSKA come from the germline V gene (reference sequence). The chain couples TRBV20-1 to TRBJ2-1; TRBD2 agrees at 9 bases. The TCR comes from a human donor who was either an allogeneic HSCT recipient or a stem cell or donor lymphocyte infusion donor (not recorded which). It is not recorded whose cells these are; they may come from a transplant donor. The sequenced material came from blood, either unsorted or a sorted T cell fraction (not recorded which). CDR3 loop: CSAHKGTSSYNEQFF. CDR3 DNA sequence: TGCAGTGCCCACAAAGGGACTAGCAGCTACAATGAGCAGTTCTTC.